This TCR beta chain emerged from a study of cytomegalovirus exposure and HLA in healthy donors. Study-level points and caveats: Among CMV-associated TCR beta chains, most appeared HLA-restricted in a later analysis.

PCR used 60 Vbeta primers and 13 Jbeta primers. The method was immunoSEQ multiplex PCR; TCRdb's version includes in-frame clones alone and lacks a portion of them. Here the sample spans around 77,000 clones, about four fifths being singletons. The CDR3 has 14 residues. CDR1 is LGHNA, CDR2 YNFKEQ, per germline. J was trimmed by 4 bases and V by 4 bases; bases with no gene match: 3. For this clone: As yet, its antigen is unknown. The same CDR3 also results from other DNA sequences found in this sample.

The chain carries TRBV4-2 and TRBJ1-5; 8 bases agree with TRBD1. The sequence came from a middle-aged man in good health and CMV-seronegative. Sequenced: PBMCs. DNA of the CDR3: TGTGCCAGCAGCCCCGGGACAGGAAATCAGCCCCAGCATTTT. Translated: CASSPGTGNQPQHF.